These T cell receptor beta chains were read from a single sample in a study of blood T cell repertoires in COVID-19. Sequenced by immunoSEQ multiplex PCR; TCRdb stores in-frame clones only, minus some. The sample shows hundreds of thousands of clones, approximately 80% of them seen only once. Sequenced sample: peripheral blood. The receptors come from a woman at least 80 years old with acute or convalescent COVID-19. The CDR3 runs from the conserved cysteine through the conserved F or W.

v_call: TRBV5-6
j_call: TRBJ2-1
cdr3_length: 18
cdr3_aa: CASSRTSGRAGGTREQFF

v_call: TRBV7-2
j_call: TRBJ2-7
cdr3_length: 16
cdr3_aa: CASSQTAGGTSYEQYF

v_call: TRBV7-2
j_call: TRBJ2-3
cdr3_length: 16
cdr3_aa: CASSTQGLATTDTQYF

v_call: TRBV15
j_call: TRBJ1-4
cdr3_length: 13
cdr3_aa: CATRQGTNEKLFF

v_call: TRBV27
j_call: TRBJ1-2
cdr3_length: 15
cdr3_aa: CASSLSGQSLWGYTF

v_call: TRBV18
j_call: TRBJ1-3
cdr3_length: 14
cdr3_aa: CASSPRDGGNTIYF

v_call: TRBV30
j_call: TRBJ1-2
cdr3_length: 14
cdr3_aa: CAWSVQGRPTGYTF

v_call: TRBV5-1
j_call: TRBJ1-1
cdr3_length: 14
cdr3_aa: CASSMTGSGTEAFF

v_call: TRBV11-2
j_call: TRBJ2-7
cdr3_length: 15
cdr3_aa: CASSLGPSGAYEQYF

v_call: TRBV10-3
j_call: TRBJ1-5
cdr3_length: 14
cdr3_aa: CAISEGQSNQPQHF

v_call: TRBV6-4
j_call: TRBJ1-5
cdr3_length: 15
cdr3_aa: CASSAEGGSNQPQHF

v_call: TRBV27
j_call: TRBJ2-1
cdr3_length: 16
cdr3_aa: CASSLTGGRFLNEQFF

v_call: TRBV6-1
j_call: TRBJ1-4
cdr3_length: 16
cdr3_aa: CASSEMYTEGNEKLFF

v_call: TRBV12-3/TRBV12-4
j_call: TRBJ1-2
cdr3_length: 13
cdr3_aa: CASSPGRVGGYTF

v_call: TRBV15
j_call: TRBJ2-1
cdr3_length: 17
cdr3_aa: CATSREGAGGGRGEQFF

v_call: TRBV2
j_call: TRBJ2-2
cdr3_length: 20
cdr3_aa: CASSDRGHPKASGGPGELFF

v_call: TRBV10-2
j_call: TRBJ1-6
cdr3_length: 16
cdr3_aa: CASSEPGEQGNSPLHF

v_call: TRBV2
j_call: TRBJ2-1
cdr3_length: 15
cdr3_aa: CASLRGPLLQNEQFF

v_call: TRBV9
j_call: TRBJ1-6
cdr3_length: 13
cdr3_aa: CASSVEPQLTLHF

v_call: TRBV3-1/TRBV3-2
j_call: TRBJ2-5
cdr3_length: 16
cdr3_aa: CASSQVLVGGTETQYF

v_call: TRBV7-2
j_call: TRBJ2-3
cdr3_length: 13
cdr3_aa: CASSLTGTDTQYF

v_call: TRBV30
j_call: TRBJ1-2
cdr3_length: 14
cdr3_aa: CAWSVHRGGYGYTF

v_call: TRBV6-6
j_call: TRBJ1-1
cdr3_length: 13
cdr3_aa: CASSYQRATEAFF

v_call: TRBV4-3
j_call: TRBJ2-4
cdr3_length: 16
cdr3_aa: CASSHIWGPRRDRGPF

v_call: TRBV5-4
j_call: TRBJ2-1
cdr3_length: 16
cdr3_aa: CASSLDGGTSYNEQFF

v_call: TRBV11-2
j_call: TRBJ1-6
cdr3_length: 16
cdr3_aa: CASSTWTGVGSSPLHF

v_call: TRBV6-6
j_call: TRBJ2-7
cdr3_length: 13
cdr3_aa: CAVQRAGDYEQYF

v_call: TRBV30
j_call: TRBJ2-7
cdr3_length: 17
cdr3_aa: CAWSVGLAGGVGHEQYF

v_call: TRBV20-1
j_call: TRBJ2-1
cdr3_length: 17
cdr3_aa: CSASRLAGPIWDNEQFF

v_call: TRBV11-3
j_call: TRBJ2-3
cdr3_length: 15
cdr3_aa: CASSFSAGRGDTQYF

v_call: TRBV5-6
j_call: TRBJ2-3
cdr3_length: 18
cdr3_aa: CASSLAGAGGLSTDTQYF

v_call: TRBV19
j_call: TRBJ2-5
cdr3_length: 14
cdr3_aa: CASTSGQGVGSQYF

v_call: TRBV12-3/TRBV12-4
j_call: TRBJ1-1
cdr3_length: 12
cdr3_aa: CASSSTGFEAFF

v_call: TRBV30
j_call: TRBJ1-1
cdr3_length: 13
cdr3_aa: CAWNLAVATEAFF

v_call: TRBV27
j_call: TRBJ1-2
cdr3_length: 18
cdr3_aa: CASSSFRGHLTPNYGYTF

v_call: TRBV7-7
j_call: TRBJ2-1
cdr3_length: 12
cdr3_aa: CASSLDMGEQFF

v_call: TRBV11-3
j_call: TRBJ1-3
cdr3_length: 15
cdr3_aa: CASSLEGSSGNTIYF

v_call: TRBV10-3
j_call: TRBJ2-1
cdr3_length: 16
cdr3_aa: CAISEGPSGGGNEQFF

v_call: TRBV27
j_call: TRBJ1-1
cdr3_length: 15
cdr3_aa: CASTNNPQGYTEAFF

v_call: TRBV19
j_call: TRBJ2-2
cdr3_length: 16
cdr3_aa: CASSRTGTENTGELFF

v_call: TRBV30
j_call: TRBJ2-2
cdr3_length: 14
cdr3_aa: CAWKSASFAGELFF

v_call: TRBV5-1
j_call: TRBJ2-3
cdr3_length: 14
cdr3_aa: CASSLVGGDDTQYF

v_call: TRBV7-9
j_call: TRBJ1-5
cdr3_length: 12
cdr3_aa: CASSLVQGPQHF

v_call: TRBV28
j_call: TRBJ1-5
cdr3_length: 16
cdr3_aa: CASSENRGTGNQPQHF

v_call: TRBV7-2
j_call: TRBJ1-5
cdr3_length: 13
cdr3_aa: CASSDVQGRPQHF

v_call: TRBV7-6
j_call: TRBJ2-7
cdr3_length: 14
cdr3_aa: CASSSLSGDYEQYF

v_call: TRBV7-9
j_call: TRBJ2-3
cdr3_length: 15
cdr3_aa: CASSLFGTSGDTQYF

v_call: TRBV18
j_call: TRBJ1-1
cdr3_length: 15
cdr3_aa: CASFTTGGGNTEAFF

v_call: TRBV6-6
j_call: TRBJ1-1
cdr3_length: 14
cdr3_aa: CASSYPEDSAEAFF

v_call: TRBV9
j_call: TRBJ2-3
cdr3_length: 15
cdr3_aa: CASSVGLADTDTQYF

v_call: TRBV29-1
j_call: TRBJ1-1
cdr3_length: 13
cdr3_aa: CSVARTGGTEAFF

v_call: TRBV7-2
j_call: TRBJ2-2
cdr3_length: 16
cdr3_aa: CASSSGPATNTGELFF

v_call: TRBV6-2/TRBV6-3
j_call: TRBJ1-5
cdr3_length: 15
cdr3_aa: CASSYVGTSGQPQHF